The source of this T cell receptor beta chain is a study of vaccination and CD4 T cells after COVID-19. CDR1 is LGHNA and CDR2 is YNFKEQ in the germline V gene. Trimming stripped 0 bases from V and 7 bases from J, with 17 bases between. The CDR3 has 16 residues. Sequenced with the Oncomine TCR Beta short-read assay was DNA taken from cultured CD4+ T cells. The source of extracted genomic DNA was cultured CD4+ T cells. MiXCR, applied by TCRdb to the PCR reads, yields one record per CDR3 protein. The sample carries around 20,000 distinct CDR3 sequences, approximately 38% recorded once. Time point denoted: late sampling 161 to 241 days after vaccination in a few convalescent patients. Documented treatment: roughly 10-day PBMC culture with coronavirus spike peptide pools or control peptides (ViraFEST assay). To note about this clonotype: Its specificity is unknown.

The source of this sequence is a human donor who had recovered from COVID-19. The chain is built from TRBV4-2 and TRBJ2-3; D might be TRBD1 (5 bases). Sequenced here: CD4+ T cells from blood, cultured in vitro, sampled about 7 months after SARS-CoV-2 vaccination. The CDR3 DNA sequence: TGTGCCAGCAGCCAAGATTGGAGCAGGGATTTCAATACGCAGTATTTT. Amino acids: CASSQDWSRDFNTQYF.